These 20 T cell receptor beta chains came from one sample sequenced in a study of blood T cell repertoires in COVID-19. The repertoire was sequenced with immunoSEQ multiplex PCR; TCRdb's copy has only in-frame clones and lacks some. The table shows about 220,000 clones, with 82% occurring only once. Sequencing was carried out using peripheral blood. The receptor source for this set is a woman of 80 years or more with acute or convalescent COVID-19.

CDR3: CASSLALGGNTGELFF. The CDR3, as DNA: TGTGCCAGCAGCTTGGCCCTGGGAGGGAACACCGGGGAGCTGTTTTTT. This chain uses TRBV11-2 with TRBJ2-2; tentative D call: TRBD2 (6 bases). The germline gives CDR1 SGHAT, CDR2 FQNNGV. The germline V and J ends were trimmed by 3 bases and 1 base, with 12 bases remaining between them. The CDR3 totals 16 residues.

The chain carries TRBV19 and TRBJ1-2, with a weak D call TRBD1 (6 bases). The CDR3 contains 15 residues. The germline V gene has CDR1 LNHDA and CDR2 SQIVND (reference sequence). The V end was cut by 6 bases, the J end by 2 bases, with 16 bases between. The CDR3 region has the DNA TGTGCCAGTAGCGACGGGATAGGACAGAACTATGGCTACACCTTC. Translating it yields CASSDGIGQNYGYTF.

The V call is TRBV5-1, the J call TRBJ1-5; 7 bases match TRBD1. Germline V gives CDR1 SGHRS, CDR2 YFSETQ. The CDR3 has 14 residues. The trim removed 4 bases at V and 3 bases at J, leaving 4 bases unmatched. The CDR3 DNA is TGCGCCAGCAGCCGGGACAGCCCCAATCAGCCCCAGCATTTT. It translates to CASSRDSPNQPQHF.

The gene calls are TRBV19 and TRBJ1-2, with 9 nucleotides matching TRBD1. This CDR3 contains 14 residues. Germline V gene lookup returns CDR1 LNHDA and CDR2 SQIVND (reference sequence). V shed 5 bases, J shed 8 bases, and the junction held 9 bases outside the gene matches. The chain's CDR3 is CASSLRTGARGYTF. The CDR3 bases are TGTGCCAGTAGTCTACGGACAGGGGCGAGGGGCTACACCTTC.

This rearrangement joins TRBV2 to TRBJ1-4, with TRBD1 identical over 7 bases. The CDR3 contains 15 residues. Trimming cost V 7 bases and J 7 bases; bases outside gene matches: 12. The germline gives CDR1 SNHLY, CDR2 FYNNEI. The CDR3 coding sequence is TGTGCCAGCATCATAGGGCACAGGGGCGGTGAAAAACTGTTTTTT. Amino acid sequence: CASIIGHRGGEKLFF.

The rearrangement links TRBV11-2 to TRBJ1-4, with a possible D match to TRBD1 (5 bases). The length of the CDR3 is 13 residues. The V and J ends lost 0 bases and 7 bases respectively, with 6 bases between them. Per germline, CDR1 SGHAT and CDR2 FQNNGV. The CDR3 region has the DNA TGTGCCAGCAGCTTAGAGCAGGGTGAAAAACTGTTTTTT. This codes for CASSLEQGEKLFF.

The rearrangement uses TRBV7-9 and TRBJ1-5; 7 bases map to TRBD1. The CDR3 contains 16 residues. Germline V lookup: CDR1 SEHNR, CDR2 FQNEAQ (reference sequence). Losses at the gene ends were 2 bases for V and 3 bases for J; bases not matched to a gene: 7. This CDR3 reads CASSLNLGQSNQPQHF. In DNA form, the CDR3 reads TGTGCCAGCAGCTTAAATTTGGGACAGTCCAATCAGCCCCAGCATTTT.

The rearrangement joins TRBV19 to TRBJ2-7; 12 nucleotides line up with TRBD1. Germline-derived CDR1 and CDR2 are LNHDA and SQIVND (reference sequence). V shed 3 bases and J 6 bases; nucleotides not matched to a gene: 9. The CDR3 consists of 16 residues. CDR3 in DNA: TGTGCCAGTAGTATGTCCGGGACAGGGGGCACGGGCGAGCAGTACTTC. Translating it yields CASSMSGTGGTGEQYF.

The V and J genes are TRBV7-3 and TRBJ2-2; 10 bases line up with TRBD1. Unmatched junction bases numbered 9, after V lost 5 bases and J lost 6 bases. This CDR3 is 16 amino acids long. Per the germline V gene, CDR1 is SGHTA and CDR2 is FQGTGA. DNA of the CDR3: TGTGCCAGCAGCCCCTACTCCGGACAGGGGGCCGGGGAGCTGTTTTTT. Translating it yields CASSPYSGQGAGELFF.

The chain is built from TRBV18 and TRBJ1-2, with D possibly being TRBD1 (5 bases). Trimming took off 0 bases at V and 1 base at J, with 12 bases between the two ends. The CDR3 has 16 amino acids. The germline V gene has CDR1 KGHSH and CDR2 LQKENI. CDR3 region: CASSPPNRPDNYGYTF. The DNA for the CDR3 is TGTGCCAGCTCACCACCGAACAGGCCCGATAACTATGGCTACACCTTC.

This chain joins TRBV11-2 and TRBJ1-3; D call uncertain. Trimming left V 4 bases short and J 0 bases short, with 10 bases between. The CDR3 has 15 residues. The germline V gene encodes CDR1 SGHAT and CDR2 FQNNGV. The CDR3 sequence is CASSSLVFSGNTIYF. The CDR3 bases are TGTGCCAGCAGCTCTCTCGTCTTCTCTGGAAACACCATATATTTT.

The genes are TRBV29-1 and TRBJ1-1, with 8 positions matching TRBD1. The germline V gene has CDR1 SQVTM and CDR2 ANQGSEA. The CDR3 covers 13 residues. After removal of 6 bases from V and 0 bases from J, the junction contained 3 bases not matched to a gene. CDR3 protein: CSVQGVLNTEAFF. The CDR3 nucleotides are TGCAGCGTACAGGGGGTACTGAACACTGAAGCTTTCTTT.

The rearrangement links TRBV12-5 to TRBJ1-2; D might be TRBD1 (6 bases). The germline V and J ends were trimmed by 2 bases and 6 bases, with 13 bases remaining between them. CDR1 and CDR2 from the germline V gene are LGHNT and FRNRAP. The CDR3 runs 14 residues. The CDR3 loop reads CASGLTGSRDGYTF. The CDR3 DNA reads TGTGCTAGTGGTTTGACAGGGTCTCGTGATGGCTACACCTTC.

This clone was recorded only once. This chain links TRBV3-1 (or the pseudogene TRBV3-2) with TRBJ1-1; the D is unclear. Trimming left V 0 bases short and J 5 bases short, with 19 bases between. There are 17 residues in the CDR3. Germline CDR1 LGHDT, CDR2 YNNKEL (reference sequence). This CDR3 reads CASSQDVRNSGRTEAFF. The CDR3 DNA reads TGTGCCAGCAGCCAAGATGTGAGGAATTCGGGTCGGACTGAAGCTTTCTTT.

This rearrangement joins TRBV7-2 to TRBJ2-3; TRBD2 matches 8 bases. There are 18 residues in the CDR3. The trim removed 3 bases at V and 3 bases at J, leaving 14 bases unmatched. Germline V gene data show CDR1 as SGHTA and CDR2 as FQGNSA. The CDR3 DNA sequence: TGTGCCAGCAGCTTCGGTGTGATGGCGGGGGGTTGGACAGATACGCAGTATTTT. This gives the protein CASSFGVMAGGWTDTQYF.

This chain joins TRBV28 and TRBJ2-5; a weak D match, TRBD1 (8 bases). V lost 10 bases and J lost 4, with 16 bases in between. Germline-derived CDR1 and CDR2 are MDHEN and SYDVKM. The CDR3 runs 13 residues. The CDR3 DNA is TGTGCCACCCACAGGGGGAGGGCAGAGACCCAGTACTTC. Amino acid sequence: CATHRGRAETQYF.

The CDR3 sequence is CASSLVASGTDTQYF. Here the CDR3 DNA reads TGTGCCAGCAGCTTAGTGGCTAGCGGCACAGATACGCAGTATTTT. The chain links TRBV7-6 to TRBJ2-3; TRBD2 might be the D (6 bases). Germline V CDR1 and CDR2: SGHVS, FNYEAQ. V was shortened by 1 base and J by 1 base, with 9 bases between the two germline ends. The CDR3 runs 15 residues. Full variable domain (remainder filled in from reference TRBV7-6 and TRBJ2-3): GAGVSQSPRYKVTKRGQDVALRCDPISGHVSLYWYRQALGQGPEFLTYFNYEAQQDKSGLPNDRFSAERPEGSISTLTIQRTEQRDSAMYRCASSLVASGTDTQYFGPGTRLTVL.

CDR3 loop: CAIRESGLALGEQFF. The DNA of the CDR3 is TGTGCCATCAGAGAATCGGGACTAGCTCTGGGTGAGCAGTTCTTC. This rearrangement joins TRBV10-3 to TRBJ2-1; 9 nucleotides agree with TRBD2. Per the germline V gene, CDR1 is ENHRY and CDR2 is SYGVKD. V dropped 6 bases and J dropped 9; count of bases not matched to a gene: 12. The CDR3 runs to 15 residues.

This clone was seen a handful of times. The rearrangement links TRBV19 to TRBJ2-3; D might be TRBD2 (6 bases). The CDR3 is 15 amino acids. Looked up from germline, CDR1 is LNHDA and CDR2 is SQIVND (reference sequence). V was pared by 7 bases and J by 4 bases, with 18 bases between. The CDR3 DNA follows: TGTGCCAGTAACGACGGGAGCCTAGGGGCAGATACGCAGTATTTT. It is translated as CASNDGSLGADTQYF.

The chain recombines TRBV12-3 or TRBV12-4 with TRBJ2-3; unclear D gene. The CDR3 consists of 13 residues. The V and J ends lost 2 bases and 2 bases respectively, with 5 bases between them. The CDR3 is CASSLSFTDTQYF. In DNA, the CDR3 is TGTGCCAGCAGTTTATCCTTCACAGATACGCAGTATTTT.